A single T cell receptor (beta chain) is shown here with its context. This clonotype was observed a handful of times. This clone's antigen is unknown. Base qualities are not recorded, but no much larger clone differs from it by a single base. The entry originates in a study (dated by TCRdb to the mid-2010s). For the study in its entirety: The study set out to test whether tumor-infiltrating Tregs in breast cancer get recruited from blood Tregs or are instead converted in situ from other CD4+ T cell subsets.

Broad study findings and their caveats: Tumor memory CD4+ T cell TCR gene usage was found to cluster with blood and lymph node memory CD4+ cells and with lymph node naive CD4+ cells. The TCR alpha and beta sequences of tumor-infiltrating Tregs showed the greatest overlap with tumor naive CD4+ T cells, followed by blood naive CD4+ T cells. The larger-cohort validation was restricted to a single TCR beta V-J rearrangement rather than whole repertoires.

The CDR3 contains 11 residues, cysteine and phenylalanine counted. The entry retains the CDR3 DNA only, 33 bases that are in frame from base 1. Trimming costs V 5 bases and J 5 bases, and their ends lie 4 bases apart. CDR1 KGHDR and CDR2 SFDVKD are derived from the germline V gene. Cells that were CD4+CD25+CD127-/low were isolated as Tregs. Tregs, naive and memory CD4+ T cells from tumor, blood and ipsilateral draining lymph nodes of roughly 5 breast cancer patients underwent full-length TCR alpha and beta sequencing. Tumor tissue and lymph nodes from ipsilateral axillary dissection were perfused with PBS, minced and digested with collagenase I and hyaluronidase. FACS confirmed that the sorted cell populations were more than 90% pure. Amplification of full-length TCR variable regions was done by 5' RACE PCR using constant-region reverse primers, and this step was followed by semi-nested PCR with Nested Universal Primer A. The ReliaPrep RNA Cell Miniprep System was used to extract total RNA, which was then reverse transcribed into 5'RACE-ready cDNA with the SMARTer RACE 5'/3' Kit. Full-length TCR alpha and beta libraries were barcoded with multiplex adaptors and sequenced on an Illumina MiSeq. The authors processed their data as follows. For each of nine subset-tissue groups, sequencing data from the five patients were pooled, and the groups were compared by unsupervised clustering of TCR gene usage. The Morisita-Horn index, with shared sequences weighted by their contribution to each repertoire, was used to calculate repertoire similarity. The public reads were run again by TCRdb, first through fastp at Q25 and then through MiXCR, and only productive beta chains were kept. Under each unique CDR3 protein, matching rows form one entry showing the most common genes and DNA. TCRdb, rather than the study authors, made the V and J calls. This sample holds more than 55,000 distinct CDR3 sequences; more than 25% were observed only once. The top ten hold roughly 2.2% of the sample.

The receptor was isolated from a female donor with breast cancer. The sequenced sample consisted of tumor-infiltrating Tregs sorted from the breast tumor. The chain uses TRBV24-1 and TRBJ2-3; no D gene is confidently identified. The DNA sequence follows: TGTGCCACCAGTGTTCGAGATACGCAGTATTTT. Protein translation: CATSVRDTQYF.